This TCR beta chain was documented in a study of CD8+ T cells in alopecia areata. Extraction of RNA preceded its reverse transcription into cDNA, which served as the sequencing template. Libraries were prepared by immunoSEQ multiplex PCR; TCRdb keeps only in-frame clonotypes and omits some of them. The sample consists of 65,000 to 70,000 clones, approximately 60% of them appearing once. The origin of this receptor is a human donor with alopecia areata. Sample: CD8+ T cells sorted from blood, taken at week 0.

The CDR3 protein is CASSLTGTGTEQYF. The CDR3 nucleotides read TGTGCCAGCAGTTTGACTGGGACAGGGACCGAGCAGTACTTC. The gene calls are TRBV27 and TRBJ2-7; 9 nucleotides align to TRBD1. V lost 3 bases and J lost 6; bases outside the gene matches: 6. From germline, CDR1 is MNHEY and CDR2 SMNVEV (reference sequence). This CDR3 has 14 residues.